This TCR beta chain was observed in a study of identical twins. Each CDR3 protein is one row after TCRdb ran MiXCR on the 5' RACE reads. The sample shows about 520,000 distinct CDR3 sequences, less than 25% of them seen only once. There are many counts of this clonotype. A further study also used this sample, focusing on T cells expressing NK-cell markers. That source adds: Dominant NKG2C+ clonotypes in roughly 6 donors made up about 1.0-7.5% of CD8+ T cells.

The sample was CD4+ T cells sorted from blood. The receptor was derived from a young woman in good health.

CDR3 sequence: CASSARFGLEQYF. The CDR3 DNA sequence: TGTGCCAGCAGTGCCCGATTTGGACTCGAGCAGTACTTC. The chain has TRBV12-3 or TRBV12-4 and TRBJ2-7, with D maybe TRBD2 (5 bases). V was pared by 5 bases and J by 6 bases, with 14 bases between. The CDR3 sequence is 13 residues long.